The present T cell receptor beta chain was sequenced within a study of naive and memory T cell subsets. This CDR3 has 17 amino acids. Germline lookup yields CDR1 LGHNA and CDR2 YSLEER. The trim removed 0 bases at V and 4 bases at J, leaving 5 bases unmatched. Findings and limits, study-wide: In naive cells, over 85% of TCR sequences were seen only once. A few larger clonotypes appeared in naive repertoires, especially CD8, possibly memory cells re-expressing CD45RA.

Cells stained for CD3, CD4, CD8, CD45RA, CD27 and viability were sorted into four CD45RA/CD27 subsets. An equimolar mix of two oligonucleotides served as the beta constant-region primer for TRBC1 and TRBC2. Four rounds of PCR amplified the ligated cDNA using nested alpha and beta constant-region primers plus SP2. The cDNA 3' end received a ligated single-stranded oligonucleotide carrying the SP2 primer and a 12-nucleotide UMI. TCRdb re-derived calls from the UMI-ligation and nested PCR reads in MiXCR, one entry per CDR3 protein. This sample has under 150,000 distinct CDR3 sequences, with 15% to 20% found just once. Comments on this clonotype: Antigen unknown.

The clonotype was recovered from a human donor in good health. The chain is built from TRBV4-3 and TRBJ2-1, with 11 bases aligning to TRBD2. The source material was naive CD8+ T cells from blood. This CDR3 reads CASSQDGLAGLYNEQFF. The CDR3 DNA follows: TGCGCCAGCAGCCAAGACGGACTAGCGGGTCTTTACAATGAGCAGTTCTTC.